A single T cell receptor beta chain is shown here with its context. With 4 bases removed from V and 6 bases from J, the gap between germline ends came to 14 bases. Looked up from germline, CDR1 is SGHTA and CDR2 is FQGTGA. CDR3 length equals 14 residues. Only in-frame clones appear in the TCRdb table, and some are missing; sequencing was by immunoSEQ multiplex PCR. Of 90,000 to 150,000 clones listed, roughly 88% were seen once; the top ten hold 0.88%. This specimen belongs to a study of blood T cell repertoires in COVID-19. The specimen sequenced was peripheral blood. The V gene is TRBV7-3, the J gene TRBJ2-3, with D possibly being TRBD2 (5 bases). The source of this sequence is a woman in her forties or fifties with active or convalescent COVID-19. The CDR3 loop reads CASSSAYGVDTQYF. The CDR3, as DNA: TGTGCCAGCAGCTCCGCCTACGGGGTGGATACGCAGTATTTT.